This T cell receptor beta chain was captured in a study of OX40 agonist ivuxolimab in advanced cancers. Study overall: Three patients had partial responses: one hepatocellular carcinoma, two cutaneous melanoma.

This CDR3 comprises 14 residues. The germline V and J ends were trimmed by 2 bases and 6 bases, with 10 bases remaining between them. Germline V gene lookup returns CDR1 MNHNY and CDR2 SVGAGI (reference sequence). TCRdb's copy holds only in-frame clones and misses some; the assay was immunoSEQ multiplex PCR. This sample has about 99,000 clones, with approximately 95% found just once. The clonotype comes from an adult with an advanced solid tumor such as melanoma, head and neck, liver or kidney cancer. The rearrangement uses TRBV6-6 and TRBJ2-2, with D possibly TRBD2 on 5 matching bases. The sample in question was CD4+ or CD8+ T cells sorted from blood, obtained in a trial of the OX40 agonist ivuxolimab. CDR3 region: CASSYTGESGELFF. The CDR3 DNA follows: TGTGCCAGCAGTTACACCGGGGAATCCGGGGAGCTGTTTTTT.